This is a list of T cell receptor beta chains from one sample in a study of shared clonotypes between healthy human individuals. TCRdb's table, derived via immunoSEQ multiplex PCR, lists solely in-frame clones and lacks some. The table shows just over 2,000,000 clones, with 85% to 95% occurring only once. The sample taken for sequencing was naive CD8+ T cells sorted from blood. These receptors were taken from a man aged 18 to 35 in good health. Each CDR3 is given with its conserved first and last residue. The D gene is left open where the match is weak. Some rows have no size entry. The others give once, few or many, or a class for an expanded clone.

>TRBV27|NA|15|TRBD1|TRBJ2-2
TGTGCCAGCAGGCGGGGACAGGGGCTGACCGGGGAGCTGTTTTTT
CASRRGQGLTGELFF
>TRBV4-1|NA|16|TRBD1|TRBJ1-1
TGCGCCAGCAGCCCTAGGGACAGGGGCTTGAACACTGAAGCTTTCTTT
CASSPRDRGLNTEAFF
>TRBV28|once|14|NA|TRBJ1-1
TGTGCCAGCAGTTTTGGCGAAGGGGGGACTGAAGCTTTCTTT
CASSFGEGGTEAFF
>TRBV9|NA|15|TRBD2|TRBJ2-5
TGTGCCAGCAGCGTAAAGGGACTAGCAGAGGAGACCCAGTACTTC
CASSVKGLAEETQYF
>TRBV6-5|NA|14|TRBD1|TRBJ2-7
TGTGCCAGCAGTTCGGACAGGGGAGACTACGAGCAGTACTTC
CASSSDRGDYEQYF
>TRBV28|NA|20|TRBD2|TRBJ2-2
TGTGCCAGCAGTGCCGCGGCGGGACTAGCGGGAGGAGGGAACACCGGGGAGCTGTTTTTT
CASSAAAGLAGGGNTGELFF
>TRBV11-2|NA|13|NA|TRBJ1-5
TGTGCCAGCAGCTTAGGGCAAAATCAGCCCCAGCATTTT
CASSLGQNQPQHF
>TRBV30|NA|13|NA|TRBJ2-3
TGTGCCTGGAGTGTCGGGGCGGGCGATACGCAGTATTTT
CAWSVGAGDTQYF
>TRBV25-1|NA|15|NA|TRBJ2-7
TGTGCCAGCAGTGATCCCGGCTCGAGCTCCTACGAGCAGTACTTC
CASSDPGSSSYEQYF
>TRBV2|NA|14|NA|TRBJ2-7
TGTGCCAGCAGTGAAGCGCAGGAAAGCCCCGAGCAGTACTTC
CASSEAQESPEQYF
>TRBV9|once|15|NA|TRBJ2-2
TGTGCCAGCAGCGTTAGCGGAATGTTCACCGGGGAGCTGTTTTTT
CASSVSGMFTGELFF
>TRBV6-5|NA|15|TRBD2|TRBJ2-3
TGTGCCAGCAGTTACCTAGCGGGAGGAAAAGATACGCAGTATTTT
CASSYLAGGKDTQYF
>TRBV5-5|NA|13|TRBD1|TRBJ2-7
TGTGCCAGCAGCTTTGACAGGGGCTACGAGCAGTACTTC
CASSFDRGYEQYF
>TRBV6-6|once|10|NA|TRBJ2-1
TGTGCCACCGGCGGCGATGAGCAGTTCTTC
CATGGDEQFF
>TRBV7-9|NA|15|NA|TRBJ1-4
TGTGCCAGCAGCTTAGTTCCAGGGTTCAGCGAAAAACTGTTTTTT
CASSLVPGFSEKLFF
>TRBV27|NA|13|NA|TRBJ2-7
TGTGCCAGCAGTTTTAGGTCCTCCTACGAGCAGTACTTC
CASSFRSSYEQYF
>TRBV9|NA|13|TRBD1|TRBJ2-7
TGTGCCAGCAGCTGGACAGGGATCGACGAGCAGTACTTC
CASSWTGIDEQYF
>TRBV14|NA|15|NA|TRBJ1-2
TGTGCCAGCAGCCAATACAGGGCACCCTCCTATGGCTACACCTTC
CASSQYRAPSYGYTF
>TRBV30|NA|13|TRBD2|TRBJ2-7
TGTGCCTGGGGGCCTAGCGGGAGGACTGAGCAGTACTTC
CAWGPSGRTEQYF
>TRBV5-1|NA|15|TRBD2|TRBJ2-1
TGCGCCAGCAGCTCCGGGACGGGAGGGATAGATGAGCAGTTCTTC
CASSSGTGGIDEQFF
>TRBV29-1|NA|15|TRBD1|TRBJ1-2
TGCAGCGTTGAGGGACAGAACCAAATCATCTATGGCTACACCTTC
CSVEGQNQIIYGYTF
>TRBV5-6|NA|13|NA|TRBJ1-2
TGTGCCAGCAGCCGCGGCGGGGGATATGGCTACACCTTC
CASSRGGGYGYTF
>TRBV5-6|NA|15|NA|TRBJ2-7
TGTGCCAGCGGTCCGACGGACGCCGGCTCCTACGAGCAGTACTTC
CASGPTDAGSYEQYF
>TRBV5-1|NA|16|NA|TRBJ2-7
TGCGCCAGCAGCTTAACATCGATCGGAGGGGAGCACGAGCAGTACTTC
CASSLTSIGGEHEQYF
>TRBV11-3|NA|13|NA|TRBJ2-7
TGTGCCAGCAGCTCGGGGTACGGGTACGAGCAGTACTTC
CASSSGYGYEQYF
>TRBV27|NA|18|TRBD1|TRBJ1-1
TGTGCCAGCAGTGCGAGGACAGGGAGTGGTAGTAAGGGCACTGAAGCTTTCTTT
CASSARTGSGSKGTEAFF
>TRBV2|NA|14|TRBD2|TRBJ2-3
TGTGCCACGGAGGGACTAGCGGACACAGATACGCAGTATTTT
CATEGLADTDTQYF
>TRBV11-2|NA|17|NA|TRBJ1-1
TGTGCCAGCAATAAAGAGGTAGGGGACCTCATGAACACTGAAGCTTTCTTT
CASNKEVGDLMNTEAFF
>TRBV7-9|NA|15|NA|TRBJ2-3
TGTGCCAGCAGCGGGGCCGGGTCTGGCACAGATACGCAGTATTTT
CASSGAGSGTDTQYF
>TRBV15|NA|12|NA|TRBJ2-5
TGTGCCAAGGGGGAAGGGAAAGAGACCCAGTACTTC
CAKGEGKETQYF
>TRBV11-2|NA|14|TRBD1|TRBJ2-7
TGTGCCAGCAGATACCGGGACAGAGCCTACGAGCAGTACTTC
CASRYRDRAYEQYF
>TRBV10-1|NA|12|NA|TRBJ1-1
TGCGCCAGCAGTGAGGACGACACTGAAGCTTTCTTT
CASSEDDTEAFF
>TRBV6-5|NA|14|TRBD2|TRBJ2-1
TGTGCCAGCAGTGCCACTAGCGGGAGCAGTGAGCAGTTCTTC
CASSATSGSSEQFF
>TRBV7-6|NA|15|TRBD2|TRBJ2-1
TGTGCCAGCAGCTTACCTCCTAGCGGGGACAATGAGCAGTTCTTC
CASSLPPSGDNEQFF
>TRBV30|NA|13|NA|TRBJ2-3
TGTGCCTGGGACCGGGACAGCACAGATACGCAGTATTTT
CAWDRDSTDTQYF
>TRBV19|NA|12|NA|TRBJ1-5
TGTGCCAGTCTGGGGGCTAATCAGCCCCAGCATTTT
CASLGANQPQHF
>TRBV5-4|NA|14|NA|TRBJ1-3
TGTGCCAGCAGCCGTGAATGGGGGGAAAACACCATATATTTT
CASSREWGENTIYF
>TRBV7-8|NA|15|TRBD1|TRBJ2-4
TGTGCCAGCAGCAGAATAGACAGGGAGCAAAACATTCAGTACTTC
CASSRIDREQNIQYF
>TRBV11-2|NA|18|TRBD1|TRBJ1-1
TGTGCCAGCAGCTTAGATGGGACAGGGCCCGGTAAGGACACTGAAGCTTTCTTT
CASSLDGTGPGKDTEAFF
>TRBV27|NA|14|TRBD1|TRBJ2-7
TGTGCCAGCAGTTTACGGCAGGGGGCCTACGAGCAGTACTTC
CASSLRQGAYEQYF
>TRBV27|NA|16|NA|TRBJ1-1
TGTGCCAGCGGTTACTCAGGGCTTCGTGGGAACACTGAAGCTTTCTTT
CASGYSGLRGNTEAFF
>TRBV27|NA|12|TRBD2|TRBJ2-7
TGTGCCAGCAGTTTCGGGGGGATGAAGCAGTACTTC
CASSFGGMKQYF
>TRBV7-9|NA|14|NA|TRBJ2-7
TGTGCCAGCAGCTCTCTACAGAGTTCCTACGAGCAGTACTTC
CASSSLQSSYEQYF
>TRBV7-8|once|17|NA|TRBJ2-6
TGTGCCAGCAGCTTAGTCGGGCAGAGCTCTGGGGCCAACGTCCTGACTTTC
CASSLVGQSSGANVLTF
>TRBV27|NA|18|TRBD2|TRBJ2-3
TGTGCCAGCTCCTCTACGGGGACTTTAAGCGGGGACACAGATACGCAGTATTTT
CASSSTGTLSGDTDTQYF